The 17 T cell receptor beta chains below come from one sample, sequenced in a study of identifying expanded T cells in peripheral blood. TCRdb keeps only in-frame clones here, not all; method: immunoSEQ multiplex PCR. In the table there are tens of thousands of clones, approximately 85% of which are singletons. Sequenced input: blood. These receptors were taken from a person aged 18 to 70 in good health.

The chain recombines TRBV28 with TRBJ1-1, with a weak D call TRBD1 (5 bases). The CDR3 has 16 residues. Germline V gives CDR1 MDHEN, CDR2 SYDVKM. Trimming left V 6 bases short and J 0 bases short, with 17 bases between. The CDR3 DNA reads TGTGCCAGCAGACCCTTTGGACGGACACTGAACACTGAAGCTTTCTTT. Translation: CASRPFGRTLNTEAFF.

The chain has TRBV11-2 and TRBJ2-3, with no clear D. CDR1 and CDR2 (germline): SGHAT, FQNNGV. This CDR3 is built from 14 residues. V lost 2 bases and J 4 bases, leaving 10 bases between the germline ends. CDR3: CASSLTTVADTQYF. The CDR3 DNA reads TGTGCCAGCAGCTTAACCACCGTGGCAGATACGCAGTATTTT.

The gene calls are TRBV10-2 and TRBJ2-2; TRBD1 matches 9 bases. Germline loops: CDR1 WSHSY, CDR2 SAAADI. J lost 8 bases, V lost 4 bases, and 5 bases had no gene match. There are 14 residues in the CDR3. The CDR3 DNA is TGCGCCAGCAGTGCTCGACAGGGGGGAGGGGAGCTGTTTTTT. Its protein product is CASSARQGGGELFF.

V is TRBV29-1 and J is TRBJ1-3; 9 bases are a match to TRBD1. Germline V lookup: CDR1 SQVTM, CDR2 ANQGSEA. The CDR3 covers 16 residues. V trimming: 4 bases; J trimming: 0 bases; junction bases outside the gene matches: 7. The CDR3 sequence: CSVVGTGLPSGNTIYF. The CDR3 region has the DNA TGCAGCGTTGTGGGGACAGGGCTCCCCTCTGGAAACACCATATATTTT.

CDR3 coding DNA: TGTGCCAGCAGTAAACAGGAGGGCGAGACCCAGTACTTC. Its protein is CASSKQEGETQYF. This sequence joins TRBV27 and TRBJ2-5, with D maybe TRBD2 (6 bases). This CDR3 is 13 amino acids long. From germline, CDR1 is MNHEY and CDR2 SMNVEV (reference sequence). Between the trimmed V and J ends, which lost 5 bases and 5 bases, there was a span of 12 bases.

In its sample, this clone was seen a few times. This chain uses TRBV5-4 with TRBJ2-7; D is possibly TRBD1 (5 bases). This CDR3 spans 16 amino acids. The germline CDR1 and CDR2 sequences are SGHNT and YYREEE (reference sequence). The V end lost 2 bases, the J end lost 0 bases, and 15 bases lay between the germline ends. The CDR3, as DNA: TGTGCCAGCAGCTTCCAGGGCTTGGGCAGCTCCTACGAGCAGTACTTC. Translation: CASSFQGLGSSYEQYF.

The J gene is TRBJ2-5, the V gene TRBV28; D assignment may be TRBD1 or TRBD2 (6 bases each). V was cut by 7 bases and J by 2 bases, with 17 bases left in between. CDR1 is MDHEN and CDR2 is SYDVKM in the germline V gene. The CDR3 is 15 amino acids. The CDR3 is CASTPGGGGQETQYF. CDR3 sequence (DNA): TGTGCCAGCACCCCAGGAGGGGGAGGTCAAGAGACCCAGTACTTC. Full variable domain (missing parts from reference TRBV28 and TRBJ2-5): DVKVTQSSRYLVKRTGEKVFLECVQDMDHENMFWYRQDPGLGLRLIYFSYDVKMKEKGDIPEGYSVSREKKERFSLILESASTNQTSMYLCASTPGGGGQETQYFGPGTRLLVL.

As DNA, the CDR3 is TGTGCCATCAGTGGAGGTGGAGAACTAGCGGGAGGGCAAGAGACCCAGTACTTC. This translates into CAISGGGELAGGQETQYF. The chain has TRBV10-3 and TRBJ2-5; 13 bases map to TRBD2. Germline V gene lookup returns CDR1 ENHRY and CDR2 SYGVKD. The J segment lost 2 bases and the V segment lost 4 bases, leaving 10 bases of the junction unmatched. This CDR3 has 18 amino acids.

The chain links TRBV4-1 to TRBJ2-3, with D unclear. Germline V gives CDR1 MGHRA, CDR2 YSYEKL. The CDR3 spans 18 residues. Trimming shortened V by 1 base and J by 0 bases, and 17 bases separated the two germline ends. This chain's CDR3 is CASSQGYRTATSTDTQYF. CDR3 DNA sequence: TGCGCCAGCAGCCAAGGGTATCGGACGGCCACTAGCACAGATACGCAGTATTTT.

The J gene is TRBJ2-2, the V gene TRBV13; 8 bases fit TRBD2. The CDR3 has 15 residues. Unmatched junction bases numbered 2, after V lost 5 bases and J lost 0 bases. Germline V CDR1 and CDR2: PRHDT, FYEKMQ (reference sequence). CDR3 in amino acids: CASSRGLANTGELFF. The CDR3 nucleotides read TGTGCCAGCAGCCGGGGACTAGCGAACACCGGGGAGCTGTTTTTT.

The chain joins TRBV7-9 to TRBJ1-1; the D is unclear. V was cut by 0 bases and J by 1 base, with 3 bases left in between. The germline V gene encodes CDR1 SEHNR and CDR2 FQNEAQ (reference sequence). The CDR3 covers 13 residues. This chain's CDR3 is CASSLAGNTEAFF. As DNA, the CDR3 is TGTGCCAGCAGCTTAGCGGGGAACACTGAAGCTTTCTTT.

The chain has TRBV5-1 and TRBJ2-1; 11 bases match TRBD2. The CDR3 has 15 amino acids. With 4 bases clipped from V and 3 bases from J, the junction kept 3 bases outside the gene matches. Looked up from germline, CDR1 is SGHRS and CDR2 is YFSETQ. The DNA of the CDR3 is TGCGCCAGCAGCCTGGGACTAGCGGACTACAATGAGCAGTTCTTC. Translating it yields CASSLGLADYNEQFF.

The chain uses TRBV4-3 and TRBJ2-7; 10 positions agree with TRBD1. J gave up 7 bases and V 8 bases, and 11 bases lay outside the gene matches. CDR3 length equals 14 residues. Germline CDR1 reads LGHNA; CDR2 reads YSLEER. The CDR3 bases are TGCGCCAGCCAACCGGGACAGGGGATAGGAGAGCAGTACTTC. Its protein is CASQPGQGIGEQYF.

The rearrangement uses TRBV11-2 and TRBJ2-1; TRBD2 agrees at 9 bases. The CDR3 loop spans 13 amino acids. CDR1 is SGHAT and CDR2 is FQNNGV in the germline V gene. J lost 8 bases, V lost 3 bases, and 2 bases had no gene match. CDR3 protein: CASSLTSGHEQFF. CDR3 DNA sequence: TGTGCCAGCAGCTTGACTAGCGGACATGAGCAGTTCTTC.

V gene TRBV28 combines with J gene TRBJ2-7, with a possible D match to TRBD2 (5 bases). The CDR3 sequence is 14 residues long. Germline values: CDR1 MDHEN, CDR2 SYDVKM. The V gene lost 4 bases and the J gene lost 4 bases, with 14 bases spanning the gap. The CDR3 here is CASSYPGGAYEQYF. In DNA, the CDR3 is TGTGCCAGCAGTTATCCCGGAGGAGCTTACGAGCAGTACTTC.

In its sample, this clone was seen once. V is TRBV28 and J is TRBJ1-1; D is ambiguous. The CDR3 runs 13 residues. Germline CDR1 is MDHEN and CDR2 is SYDVKM. Trimming cost V 3 bases and J 1 base, with 6 bases left between them. CDR3 sequence reads: CASSFTENTEAFF. The CDR3 region has the DNA TGTGCCAGCAGTTTCACAGAGAACACTGAAGCTTTCTTT.

This clone has more than one count but fewer than ten. The rearrangement links TRBV11-2 to TRBJ1-1; D gene uncertain. The V gene's germline CDR1 is SGHAT and CDR2 FQNNGV. This CDR3 is 17 amino acids long. Trimming removed 1 base from V and 1 base from J, with 16 bases in between. The CDR3 DNA is TGTGCCAGCAGCTTAGTTCCCGGAGCAAACCCGAACACTGAAGCTTTCTTT. Protein product: CASSLVPGANPNTEAFF.